The 27 T cell receptor beta chains presented below share a single source sample, sequenced in a study of blood T cell repertoires in COVID-19. The data were produced by immunoSEQ multiplex PCR, yet TCRdb's version contains in-frame clones alone and is incomplete. In the table there are a few hundred thousand clones, about 88% of which are singletons. Sequenced: peripheral blood. The receptors come from a man aged 55 to 70 who had recovered from COVID-19.

V and J are TRBV5-4 and TRBJ1-2; 7 nucleotides align to TRBD1. The CDR3 sequence is 13 residues long. Germline V CDR1 and CDR2: SGHNT, YYREEE (reference sequence). Unmatched junction bases numbered 6, after V lost 3 bases and J lost 7 bases. The CDR3 region has the DNA TGTGCCAGCAGCTCGACCACAGGGGTTGGCTACACCTTC. Its translation: CASSSTTGVGYTF. Complete variable domain (other parts from reference TRBV5-4 and TRBJ1-2): ETGVTQSPTHLIKTRGQQVTLRCSSQSGHNTVSWYQQALGQGPQFIFQYYREEENGRGNFPPRFSGLQFPNYSSELNVNALELDDSALYLCASSSTTGVGYTFGSGTRLTVV.

The rearrangement joins TRBV4-1 to TRBJ1-4; D gene ambiguous. The CDR3 has 12 residues. Trimming cost V 4 bases and J 5 bases, with 5 bases left between them. Germline V gene sequence: CDR1 MGHRA, CDR2 YSYEKL. CDR3 nucleotide sequence: TGCGCCAGCAGCCTAGCGAATGAAAAACTGTTTTTT. It specifies CASSLANEKLFF.

This clone is a singleton in its sample. This chain connects TRBV6-5 to TRBJ2-7; 9 nucleotides align to TRBD1. The CDR3 totals 15 residues. The V gene's germline CDR1 is MNHEY and CDR2 SVGAGI. The V and J ends lost 1 base and 4 bases, in that order; junction bases with no gene match: 5. In DNA, the CDR3 is TGTGCCAGCAGTTACTTACAGGGGGCCCATTACGAGCAGTACTTC. The encoded protein is CASSYLQGAHYEQYF.

The rearrangement joins TRBV3-1 (or the pseudogene TRBV3-2) to TRBJ1-1; TRBD1 matches 9 bases. V shed 2 bases, J shed 0 bases, and the junction held 4 bases outside the gene matches. The CDR3 extends over 16 amino acids. The germline V gene has CDR1 LGHDT and CDR2 YNNKEL (reference sequence). The CDR3 reads CASSQTGQGMNTEAFF. The CDR3 region has the DNA TGTGCCAGCAGCCAAACGGGACAGGGAATGAACACTGAAGCTTTCTTT.

The chain has TRBV6-4 and TRBJ2-2, with D possibly matching TRBD1 (5 bases). The CDR3 is 14 amino acids. Per germline, CDR1 MRHNA and CDR2 SNTAGT. Deletions cut 6 bases from V and 3 bases from J, with 11 bases between. CDR3 region: CASRLTGDTGELFF. The DNA for the CDR3 is TGTGCCAGCAGACTAACAGGTGACACCGGGGAGCTGTTTTTT.

The chain links TRBV7-9 to TRBJ2-1; 10 bases fit TRBD1. The ends lost 5 bases at V and 8 bases at J; junction bases unmatched: 9. CDR3 length: 15 residues. Germline CDR1 is SEHNR and CDR2 is FQNEAQ (reference sequence). CDR3 bases: TGTGCCAGCAGCCCGGGACAGGGGTTTTATGATGAGCAGTTCTTC. This encodes CASSPGQGFYDEQFF.

This clone was detected only once. The rearrangement uses TRBV5-1 and TRBJ1-6; D remains ambiguous. This CDR3 is built from 16 residues. The germline CDR1 and CDR2 sequences are SGHRS and YFSETQ. The germline V and J ends were trimmed by 0 bases and 0 bases, with 7 bases remaining between them. In DNA form, the CDR3 reads TGCGCCAGCAGCTTGGCAGGCGACTCCTATAATTCACCCCTCCACTTT. It yields the protein CASSLAGDSYNSPLHF.

The chain employs TRBV6-5 and TRBJ2-1; D is uncertain. The V gene's germline CDR1 is MNHEY and CDR2 SVGAGI. The V end lost 7 bases, the J end lost 9 bases, and 16 bases lay between the germline ends. CDR3 length equals 13 residues. The CDR3 sequence: CASTLTQSGEQFF. DNA of the CDR3: TGTGCCAGCACCCTGACTCAGTCGGGTGAGCAGTTCTTC.

The rearrangement links TRBV7-8 to TRBJ2-5; 8 bases are a match to TRBD1. The J segment lost 4 bases and the V segment lost 8 bases, leaving 6 bases of the junction unmatched. The CDR3 has 13 amino acids. Germline assignment: CDR1 SGHVS and CDR2 FQNEAQ. The DNA for the CDR3 is TGTGCCAGCTCTCAGGGGGCAGGAGAGACCCAGTACTTC. Encoded protein: CASSQGAGETQYF.

V usage is TRBV27 and J usage is TRBJ2-7; D is perhaps TRBD2 (5 bases). V was trimmed by 7 bases and J by 6 bases, leaving 10 bases between them. Germline V lookup: CDR1 MNHEY, CDR2 SMNVEV (reference sequence). This CDR3 has 11 amino acids. The CDR3 region is CASMRAGEQYF. CDR3 in DNA: TGTGCCAGCATGCGGGCCGGCGAGCAGTACTTC.

This clone was recorded once. V is TRBV5-1 and J is TRBJ2-1, with a weak D call TRBD2 (5 bases). The CDR3 extends over 15 amino acids. Germline V gene lookup returns CDR1 SGHRS and CDR2 YFSETQ. The germline V and J ends were trimmed by 1 base and 5 bases, with 13 bases remaining between them. In DNA, the CDR3 is TGCGCCAGCAGCTTGACGGCGGGCCACCACAATGAGCAGTTCTTC. Protein: CASSLTAGHHNEQFF.

V gene TRBV28 combines with J gene TRBJ1-5; 7 nucleotides line up with TRBD1. In germline, CDR1 is MDHEN, CDR2 SYDVKM. V lost 7 bases and J lost 7; bases outside the gene matches: 10. The CDR3 consists of 14 residues. The DNA for the CDR3 is TGTGCCAGCACCGTACAGGGGTTTAAGCAGCCCCAGCATTTT. Amino acid sequence: CASTVQGFKQPQHF.

This chain links TRBV11-3 with TRBJ2-7; D is perhaps TRBD2 (6 bases). The CDR3 spans 18 residues. CDR1 SGHNT and CDR2 YENEEA come from the germline V gene. V shed 5 bases and J shed 1 base, with 24 bases lying between them. The CDR3 nucleotides read TGTGCCAGCAGCCCGAGCCCCGCTTTACTAGCTAATTCCTACGAGCAGTACTTC. It yields the protein CASSPSPALLANSYEQYF.

This clone has just a few counts. V is TRBV6-5 and J is TRBJ2-7; 11 bases match TRBD1. V shed 8 bases, J shed 7 bases, and the junction held 4 bases outside the gene matches. The germline V gene has CDR1 MNHEY and CDR2 SVGAGI. The CDR3 consists of 12 residues. The CDR3 spells CASGTGGGEQYF. Here the CDR3 DNA reads TGTGCCAGCGGGACAGGGGGAGGGGAGCAGTACTTC.

The V and J genes are TRBV7-3 and TRBJ2-2; 7 bases fit TRBD2. The ends lost 4 bases at V and 2 bases at J; junction bases unmatched: 10. The germline gives CDR1 SGHTA, CDR2 FQGTGA. The CDR3 runs to 17 residues. The CDR3 is CASSSRPGTTNTGELFF. CDR3 bases: TGTGCCAGCAGCTCCCGCCCCGGGACTACCAACACCGGGGAGCTGTTTTTT.

The chain uses TRBV7-9 and TRBJ2-1; 11 bases align to TRBD2. There are 14 residues in the CDR3. Trimming removed 7 bases from V and 10 bases from J; junction bases left unmatched: 9. Germline V gene lookup returns CDR1 SEHNR and CDR2 FQNEAQ (reference sequence). The CDR3 reads CASTSSGRKNEQFF. As DNA, the CDR3 is TGTGCCAGCACCTCTAGCGGGAGGAAGAACGAGCAGTTCTTC.

The chain joins TRBV30 to TRBJ1-5, with 10 bases matching TRBD1. CDR1 GTSNPN and CDR2 SVGIG come from the germline V gene (reference sequence). The CDR3 length is 12 residues. In DNA, the CDR3 is TGTGCTTTGGACAGGGGGGGTCAGCCCCAGCATTTT. This sequence encodes CALDRGGQPQHF.

The chain joins TRBV9 to TRBJ2-2; D not certain. Trimming stripped 0 bases from V and 5 bases from J, with 8 bases between. The CDR3 covers 14 residues. The germline V gene encodes CDR1 SGDLS and CDR2 YYNGEE. The CDR3 bases are TGTGCCAGCAGCGTAGTGCTCAGTACCGGGGAGCTGTTTTTT. This gives the protein CASSVVLSTGELFF.

This clone came up once. The V and J genes are TRBV7-3 and TRBJ2-5; 16 nucleotides align to TRBD2. CDR1 is SGHTA and CDR2 is FQGTGA in the germline V gene. Trimming removed 5 bases from V and 0 bases from J; junction bases left unmatched: 12. The CDR3 runs to 20 residues. The CDR3 sequence: CASSQVPGLAGGQYQETQYF. CDR3 in DNA: TGTGCCAGCAGCCAAGTCCCGGGACTAGCGGGGGGGCAATACCAAGAGACCCAGTACTTC.

The J gene is TRBJ2-7, the V gene TRBV18, with a possible D match to TRBD1 (6 bases). This CDR3 is built from 14 residues. From germline, CDR1 is KGHSH and CDR2 LQKENI. Trimming took off 1 base at V and 2 bases at J, with 9 bases between the two ends. CDR3 sequence reads: CASSPHRDTYEQYF. Written as DNA, the CDR3 is TGTGCCAGCTCACCACACCGGGACACCTACGAGCAGTACTTC.

The genes are TRBV5-1 and TRBJ1-6; D possibly corresponds to TRBD1 (5 bases). Germline CDR1 reads SGHRS; CDR2 reads YFSETQ. Trimming left V 6 bases short and J 9 bases short, with 16 bases between. This CDR3 region has 14 residues. The CDR3 nucleotides read TGCGCCAGCAATTTCCAGGGTGATGGTTCACCCCTCCACTTT. This translates into CASNFQGDGSPLHF.

The CDR3 DNA follows: TGTGCCAGCAGCTTTTTCCTAGCGGGGGCTCCCACAGATACGCAGTATTTT. This encodes CASSFFLAGAPTDTQYF. This sequence joins TRBV7-8 and TRBJ2-3; 10 bases match TRBD2. The CDR3 is made up of 17 amino acids. The germline V gene encodes CDR1 SGHVS and CDR2 FQNEAQ. V was pared by 3 bases and J by 2 bases, with 8 bases of the junction left unmatched. Supplemented by reference TRBV7-8 and TRBJ2-3, the full variable domain reads GAGVSQSPRYKVAKRGQDVALRCDPISGHVSLFWYQQALGQGPEFLTYFQNEAQLDKSGLPSDRFFAERPEGSVSTLKIQRTQQEDSAVYLCASSFFLAGAPTDTQYFGPGTRLTVL.

The chain is built from TRBV30 and TRBJ1-5, with TRBD1 identical over 7 bases. The CDR3 loop spans 14 amino acids. Trimming cost V 2 bases and J 0 bases; bases outside gene matches: 1. Germline V gives CDR1 GTSNPN, CDR2 SVGIG (reference sequence). CDR3: CAWSRDSSNQPQHF. The CDR3, as DNA: TGTGCCTGGAGTCGGGACAGTAGCAATCAGCCCCAGCATTTT.

This chain joins TRBV19 and TRBJ1-2; 7 nucleotides line up with TRBD1. After removal of 6 bases from V and 6 bases from J, the junction contained 7 bases not matched to a gene. CDR1 is LNHDA, CDR2 SQIVND, per germline (reference sequence). CDR3 length: 13 amino acids. CDR3 loop: CASRVQTGNGYTF. CDR3 in DNA: TGTGCCAGTAGGGTTCAGACAGGGAATGGCTACACCTTC.

The rearrangement uses TRBV7-7 and TRBJ2-3, with 13 bases aligning to TRBD2. The J segment lost 8 bases and the V segment lost 0 bases, leaving 8 bases of the junction unmatched. Germline V lookup: CDR1 SSHAT, CDR2 FNYEAQ (reference sequence). The CDR3 has 17 residues. The CDR3 bases are TGTGCCAGCAGCTTAGCGACTAGCGGGGGGTATGGACTTACGCAGTATTTT. Translated: CASSLATSGGYGLTQYF. Full variable domain (remainder filled in from reference TRBV7-7 and TRBJ2-3): GAGVSQSPRYKVTKRGQDVTLRCDPISSHATLYWYQQALGQGPEFLTYFNYEAQPDKSGLPSDRFSAERPEGSISTLTIQRTEQRDSAMYRCASSLATSGGYGLTQYFGPGTRLTVL.

The chain joins TRBV9 to TRBJ1-3; no clear D. This CDR3 comprises 17 residues. CDR1 and CDR2 (germline): SGDLS, YYNGEE. Trimming stripped 0 bases from V and 0 bases from J, with 13 bases between. The CDR3 reads CASSVAERVYSGNTIYF. For the CDR3, the DNA is TGTGCCAGCAGCGTAGCGGAACGGGTATACTCTGGAAACACCATATATTTT.

This clone was found a few times. The rearrangement joins TRBV6-1 to TRBJ1-6; TRBD1 matches 8 bases. J lost 7 bases, V lost 3 bases, and 8 bases had no gene match. The CDR3 runs 16 residues. Germline CDR1 is MNHNS and CDR2 is SASEGT. The CDR3 loop is CASSDLGQGANSPLHF. The CDR3 DNA is TGTGCCAGCAGTGACCTAGGACAGGGAGCCAATTCACCCCTCCACTTT.